This is a list of T cell receptor beta chains from one sample in a study of early T cells in non-severe SARS-CoV-2 infection. TCRdb called the 5' RACE reads again in MiXCR, with one record for every CDR3 protein. There are under 35,000 distinct CDR3 sequences in the sample; 2.9% occur only once, and more than 0.55% lies in the top ten. The material sequenced was whole blood. The receptors come from an adult who was a healthcare worker with PCR-confirmed SARS-CoV-2 infection or an uninfected control (not recorded which). Each CDR3 is given without its conserved first and last residue. Fields, in order: clone size, J gene, V gene, CDR3 protein. Not all rows give a size; the values are once, few, many and, for expanded clones, a class.

>many|TRBJ2-6|TRBV7-9
ASSLSGLHSGANVLT
>medium-sized|TRBJ2-1|TRBV6-5
ASRKTGANYNEQF
>many|TRBJ1-1|TRBV6-9
ASQLGGETEAF
>many|TRBJ1-3|TRBV25-1
ASRSEVAGNTIY
>NA|TRBJ1-1|TRBV6-2/TRBV6-3
ATARGHQNTEAF
>many|TRBJ2-5|TRBV6-1
ASSDPLRGSAQETQY
>few|TRBJ2-1|TRBV20-1
SVKGYNNEQF
>NA|TRBJ2-3|TRBV14
ASSHTDTQY
>many|TRBJ2-5|TRBV3-1
ASSPTGAETQY
>NA|TRBJ2-6|TRBV9
ASSVGRAGGRSGANVLT
>NA|TRBJ1-6|TRBV5-1
ASSLDSSYNSPLH
>many|TRBJ1-3|TRBV7-9
ASRSDHLGNTIY
>few|TRBJ1-2|TRBV6-6
ASRTDQGYGYT
>many|TRBJ1-1|TRBV13
ASRKQGASTEAF
>many|TRBJ1-1|TRBV12-3/TRBV12-4
ASSLNTGTEAF
>few|TRBJ2-3|TRBV7-8
ASSLYRVATDTQY
>many|TRBJ2-5|TRBV5-1
ASSPDGKTQY
>many|TRBJ2-3|TRBV14
ASSQSRGLRTDTQY
>many|TRBJ2-6|TRBV24-1
ATSDSHNSGANVLT
>many|TRBJ2-5|TRBV5-1
ASSPAAGGRETQY
>many|TRBJ1-6|TRBV7-2
ASSSQGDNSPLH
>many|TRBJ2-2|TRBV6-5
ASTGRPNTGELF
>many|TRBJ2-1|TRBV9
ASSPNPRGASYNEQF
>many|TRBJ2-5|TRBV6-1
ASKGSIRGGETQY
>medium-sized|TRBJ2-3|TRBV10-1
ASSDASGVSTDTQY
>many|TRBJ1-2|TRBV12-3/TRBV12-4
ASSLRGSMEGYT
>many|TRBJ1-2|TRBV7-9
ASSLALGTGYGYT
>many|TRBJ2-2|TRBV7-9
ASNHGQGNSGELF
>few|TRBJ1-5|TRBV6-1
ASSSRQYSNQPQH
>few|TRBJ2-1|TRBV5-1
ASSREKAFSEQF
>many|TRBJ2-2|TRBV7-6
ASSLRLAGRDTGELF
>many|TRBJ1-5|TRBV5-6
ASSLPGNRQPQH
>many|TRBJ1-5|TRBV5-1
ASSADSNQPQH
>many|TRBJ2-3|TRBV5-1
ASSLSPQGADTQY
>many|TRBJ1-1|TRBV5-1
ASSFPPRGMNTEAF
>many|TRBJ2-6|TRBV27
ASSLLESQGVPGANVLT
>few|TRBJ2-5|TRBV20-1
SARSSSETRQETQY
>NA|TRBJ2-2|TRBV9
ASSVAQGTTGELF
>NA|TRBJ2-3|TRBV6-6
ASSYGRGGDTQY
>many|TRBJ1-2|TRBV4-1
ASSQNDNYGYT
>medium-sized|TRBJ1-4|TRBV19
ASSIGTVNEKLF
>many|TRBJ2-2|TRBV5-1
ASSLHSGGLDTGELF